The rows below give T cell receptor beta chains drawn from one sample of a study of early T cells in non-severe SARS-CoV-2 infection. TCRdb independently ran MiXCR on the 5' RACE reads; one entry per CDR3 protein. The repertoire has 33,000 or so distinct CDR3 sequences, 5.8% of them found once; the top ten carry 7.6%. The sequenced sample consisted of whole blood. All receptors derive from an adult who was a healthcare worker with PCR-confirmed SARS-CoV-2 infection or an uninfected control (not recorded which). Both conserved end residues are trimmed from each CDR3.

CDR3 protein: ASKALAKNIQY
CDR3 length: 11
J gene: TRBJ2-4
V gene: TRBV6-2/TRBV6-3

CDR3 protein: ASSVSLGTHEQY
CDR3 length: 12
J gene: TRBJ2-7
V gene: TRBV10-1

CDR3 protein: SASTGNPEAF
CDR3 length: 10
J gene: TRBJ1-1
V gene: TRBV20-1

CDR3 protein: ASTAEVKSAYNEQF
CDR3 length: 14
J gene: TRBJ2-1
V gene: TRBV12-3/TRBV12-4

CDR3 protein: ASSQGASGRGEQF
CDR3 length: 13
J gene: TRBJ2-1
V gene: TRBV14

CDR3 protein: ASSPPRGYEQY
CDR3 length: 11
J gene: TRBJ2-7
V gene: TRBV13

CDR3 protein: ASSQDGRGRDTQY
CDR3 length: 13
J gene: TRBJ2-3
V gene: TRBV3-1

CDR3 protein: ASSQTSDLTDTQY
CDR3 length: 13
J gene: TRBJ2-3
V gene: TRBV7-8

CDR3 protein: ATSRMETQY
CDR3 length: 9
J gene: TRBJ2-5
V gene: TRBV6-2/TRBV6-3

CDR3 protein: ASSQGRQRNSPLH
CDR3 length: 13
J gene: TRBJ1-6
V gene: TRBV4-1

CDR3 protein: ASSIGPGEQY
CDR3 length: 10
J gene: TRBJ2-7
V gene: TRBV18

CDR3 protein: ASSLDAGGNTIY
CDR3 length: 12
J gene: TRBJ1-3
V gene: TRBV7-2

CDR3 protein: ASSASGRRQDEQF
CDR3 length: 13
J gene: TRBJ2-1
V gene: TRBV2

CDR3 protein: SARDGDRVHEQY
CDR3 length: 12
J gene: TRBJ2-7
V gene: TRBV20-1

CDR3 protein: SVGTSWGYT
CDR3 length: 9
J gene: TRBJ1-2
V gene: TRBV29-1

CDR3 protein: ASSRGTGKKLF
CDR3 length: 11
J gene: TRBJ1-4
V gene: TRBV2

CDR3 protein: ASSLNSGDGKLF
CDR3 length: 12
J gene: TRBJ1-4
V gene: TRBV12-3/TRBV12-4

CDR3 protein: ASSLDGGAPGELF
CDR3 length: 13
J gene: TRBJ2-2
V gene: TRBV12-3/TRBV12-4

CDR3 protein: ASRSNRAFQETQY
CDR3 length: 13
J gene: TRBJ2-5
V gene: TRBV7-9

CDR3 protein: ASSLDGRYSGNTIY
CDR3 length: 14
J gene: TRBJ1-3
V gene: TRBV5-6

CDR3 protein: ASRRAGKEKLF
CDR3 length: 11
J gene: TRBJ1-4
V gene: TRBV7-2

CDR3 protein: SAGDSSYEQY
CDR3 length: 10
J gene: TRBJ2-7
V gene: TRBV29-1

CDR3 protein: ASSTGTFGYT
CDR3 length: 10
J gene: TRBJ1-2
V gene: TRBV12-3/TRBV12-4

CDR3 protein: ASRALGSNQPQH
CDR3 length: 12
J gene: TRBJ1-5
V gene: TRBV27

CDR3 protein: SARGGDLNQPQH
CDR3 length: 12
J gene: TRBJ1-5
V gene: TRBV20-1

CDR3 protein: ASSSLAGVRKEVTGELF
CDR3 length: 17
J gene: TRBJ2-2
V gene: TRBV5-4

CDR3 protein: SARDRVFEQY
CDR3 length: 10
J gene: TRBJ2-7
V gene: TRBV29-1

CDR3 protein: ATQQGSQETQY
CDR3 length: 11
J gene: TRBJ2-5
V gene: TRBV7-2

CDR3 protein: ASSSLRNEQF
CDR3 length: 10
J gene: TRBJ2-1
V gene: TRBV12-3/TRBV12-4

CDR3 protein: ASSYETSGVKDTQY
CDR3 length: 14
J gene: TRBJ2-3
V gene: TRBV5-4

CDR3 protein: ASSRREGTNSPLH
CDR3 length: 13
J gene: TRBJ1-6
V gene: TRBV5-1

CDR3 protein: ASSLVYVNSPHH
CDR3 length: 12
J gene: TRBJ1-6
V gene: TRBV7-2

CDR3 protein: ASSDRGQGTEAF
CDR3 length: 12
J gene: TRBJ1-1
V gene: TRBV2

CDR3 protein: SVESAGAYEQY
CDR3 length: 11
J gene: TRBJ2-7
V gene: TRBV29-1

CDR3 protein: ASSSIDGELF
CDR3 length: 10
J gene: TRBJ2-2
V gene: TRBV7-9

CDR3 protein: ATSMGGATDTQY
CDR3 length: 12
J gene: TRBJ2-3
V gene: TRBV15

CDR3 protein: ASTSGESPLH
CDR3 length: 10
J gene: TRBJ1-6
V gene: TRBV12-3/TRBV12-4

CDR3 protein: ASSPYGSGSETQY
CDR3 length: 13
J gene: TRBJ2-5
V gene: TRBV4-1

CDR3 protein: AISETGGSPYEQY
CDR3 length: 13
J gene: TRBJ2-7
V gene: TRBV10-3

CDR3 protein: SARTGYRETQY
CDR3 length: 11
J gene: TRBJ2-5
V gene: TRBV29-1

CDR3 protein: SAIQPGLAGEQF
CDR3 length: 12
J gene: TRBJ2-1
V gene: TRBV20-1

CDR3 protein: ASSQQGDVRELF
CDR3 length: 12
J gene: TRBJ2-2
V gene: TRBV5-1

CDR3 protein: ASSLREGTYEQY
CDR3 length: 12
J gene: TRBJ2-7
V gene: TRBV12-3/TRBV12-4

CDR3 protein: ASSWTGKRGETQY
CDR3 length: 13
J gene: TRBJ2-5
V gene: TRBV7-6

CDR3 protein: ASSVDRGNYGYT
CDR3 length: 12
J gene: TRBJ1-2
V gene: TRBV9

CDR3 protein: ASTQDSGSGAQH
CDR3 length: 12
J gene: TRBJ1-5
V gene: TRBV7-9

CDR3 protein: SASGRVNTEAF
CDR3 length: 11
J gene: TRBJ1-1
V gene: TRBV20-1

CDR3 protein: ASTTRQADRNEQF
CDR3 length: 13
J gene: TRBJ2-1
V gene: TRBV6-5

CDR3 protein: ASSFSSDTQY
CDR3 length: 10
J gene: TRBJ2-3
V gene: TRBV7-9

CDR3 protein: ASSLDPGSDEQY
CDR3 length: 12
J gene: TRBJ2-7
V gene: TRBV11-1

CDR3 protein: ASSGTGDPYEQY
CDR3 length: 12
J gene: TRBJ2-7
V gene: TRBV19

CDR3 protein: ASRAGRTNTGELF
CDR3 length: 13
J gene: TRBJ2-2
V gene: TRBV12-3/TRBV12-4

CDR3 protein: ASTSGTSGSGPRF
CDR3 length: 13
J gene: TRBJ2-1
V gene: TRBV12-3/TRBV12-4

CDR3 protein: AISGLPGNTEAF
CDR3 length: 12
J gene: TRBJ1-1
V gene: TRBV10-3

CDR3 protein: ASSLARTSGWGEQF
CDR3 length: 14
J gene: TRBJ2-1
V gene: TRBV7-6

CDR3 protein: SARVDGRATDTQY
CDR3 length: 13
J gene: TRBJ2-3
V gene: TRBV20-1

CDR3 protein: ATRGPAEAF
CDR3 length: 9
J gene: TRBJ1-1
V gene: TRBV15

CDR3 protein: ASKKKGHTEAF
CDR3 length: 11
J gene: TRBJ1-1
V gene: TRBV21-1

CDR3 protein: ASSIRAGINEQF
CDR3 length: 12
J gene: TRBJ2-1
V gene: TRBV19